This TCR beta chain was recovered during a study of OX40 agonist ivuxolimab in advanced cancers. With regard to the full study: Ivuxolimab was a fully human IgG2 agonistic monoclonal antibody targeting the costimulatory receptor OX40 (CD134). Intravenous ivuxolimab was administered to patients every 2 weeks at six dose levels: 0.01, 0.1, 0.3, 1.5, 3 and 10 mg/kg. Of the 52 patients in dose escalation, 19 had hepatocellular carcinoma, about 15 had melanoma, 9 had renal cell carcinoma and 9 had head and neck cancer. A male proportion of 75% to 85% and a mean age of about 60 years, ranging from about 23 to 79, were recorded for the dose-escalation cohort. Prior anti-PD-1, anti-PD-L1 or anti-CTLA-4 therapy was permitted, and checkpoint inhibitors had been received by about 44% of dose-escalation patients. Three dose-escalation patients achieved partial responses, one with hepatocellular carcinoma and two with cutaneous melanoma. Peripheral TCRbeta sequencing aimed to test whether ivuxolimab altered TCR sequence diversity and caused clonal T-cell expansion. The monotherapy dose-escalation portion (N of about 50 patients) of the phase I ivuxolimab trial is reported in the paper. Study-wide findings and limitations: The antigen specificity of the peripheral T cells that underwent clonal expansion was not determined. Low levels of normalized T-cell clonal expansion were also seen in some patients who did not respond. Partial responders in the 0.1-3.0 mg/kg groups had among the lowest normalized peripheral clonal expansion, especially among CD8+ T cells. On average, CD8+ T cells showed more expanded clones than CD4+ T cells after ivuxolimab. At doses of 0.1 to 3.0 mg/kg, clonal expansion of both CD4+ and CD8+ blood T cells was observed from baseline to week 6.

Genomic DNA was extracted from sorted cells for sequencing of the TCRbeta CDR3 region. The immunoSEQ Assay was used for sequencing of TCRbeta CDR3 regions. In TCRdb, the immuneACCESS table is reduced to in-frame sequences with V and J assigned. These tables do not hold every clone; where another copy was compared, an unresolved V gene accounts for under half, and the others remain unexplained. The sample has more than 80,000 clones on record, 91% of them singletons. The top ten constitute 0.25% to 0.35% of the sample. Remarks on this clone: Its target antigen remains unknown. No clone much larger than this one lies a single base away; base qualities are absent.

V and J are truncated by 0 bases and 4 bases respectively, leaving an intervening sequence of 12 bases. The CDR3 holds 15 amino acids from the cysteine to the phenylalanine. Solely the CDR3 DNA is kept, with 45 bases framed from the first base. The germline V gene (reference sequence) sets CDR1 to LNHNV and CDR2 to YYDKDF. Patients with a history of autoimmune disease or receiving systemic immunosuppression were excluded from the trial. In every dose cohort, peripheral blood was drawn for TCR sequencing at baseline, cycle 4 day 1, and cycle 7 day 1. The samples were taken from a phase I, first-in-human, multicenter, open-label dose-escalation trial of ivuxolimab. The trial enrolled adults with locally advanced or metastatic head and neck squamous cell, hepatocellular, melanoma or renal cell carcinoma. Before TCR sequencing, CD4+ T cells and CD8+ T cells from peripheral blood were sorted into separate populations.

The chain is made from TRBV15 and TRBJ1-1; the D gene is perhaps TRBD1, from 5 matching bases. This clonotype was sampled from an adult with an advanced solid tumor such as melanoma, head and neck, liver or kidney cancer. Material: CD4+ or CD8+ T cells sorted from blood, obtained in a trial of the OX40 agonist ivuxolimab. For the CDR3, the sequence is CATSRDIGRGTEAFF. Here is the DNA: TGTGCCACCAGCAGAGATATCGGAAGGGGCACTGAAGCTTTCTTT.